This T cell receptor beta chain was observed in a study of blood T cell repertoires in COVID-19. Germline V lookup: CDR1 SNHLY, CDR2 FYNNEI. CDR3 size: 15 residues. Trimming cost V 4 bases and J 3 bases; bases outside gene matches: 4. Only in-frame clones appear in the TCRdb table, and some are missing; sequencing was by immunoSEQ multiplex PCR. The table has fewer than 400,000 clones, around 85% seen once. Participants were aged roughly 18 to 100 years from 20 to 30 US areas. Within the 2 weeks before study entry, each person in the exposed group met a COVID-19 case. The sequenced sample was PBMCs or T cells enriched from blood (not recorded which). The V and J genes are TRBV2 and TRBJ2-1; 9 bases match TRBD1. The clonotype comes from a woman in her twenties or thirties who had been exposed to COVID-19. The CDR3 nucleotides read TGTGCCAGCAGTGGACAGGGGGGGATCTACAATGAGCAGTTCTTC. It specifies CASSGQGGIYNEQFF.